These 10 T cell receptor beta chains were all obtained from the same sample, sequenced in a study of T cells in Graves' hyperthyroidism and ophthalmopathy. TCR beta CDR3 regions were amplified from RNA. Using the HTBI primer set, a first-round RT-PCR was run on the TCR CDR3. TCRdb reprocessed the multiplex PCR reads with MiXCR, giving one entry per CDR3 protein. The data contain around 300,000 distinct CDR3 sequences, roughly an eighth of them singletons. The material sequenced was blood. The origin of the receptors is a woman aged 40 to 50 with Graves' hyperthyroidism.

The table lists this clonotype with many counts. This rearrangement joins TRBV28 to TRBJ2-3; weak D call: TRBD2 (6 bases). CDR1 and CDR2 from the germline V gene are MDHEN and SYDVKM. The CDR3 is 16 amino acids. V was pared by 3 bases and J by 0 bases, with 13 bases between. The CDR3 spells CASSFPTGLSTDTQYF. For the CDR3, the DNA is TGTGCCAGCAGTTTCCCAACCGGACTAAGCACAGATACGCAGTATTTT.

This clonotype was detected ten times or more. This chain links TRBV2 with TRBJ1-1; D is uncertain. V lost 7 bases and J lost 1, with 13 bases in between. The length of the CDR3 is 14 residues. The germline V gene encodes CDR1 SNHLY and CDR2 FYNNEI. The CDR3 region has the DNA TGTGCCAGCACCCCGGAAGGAAGGAACACTGAAGCTTTCTTT. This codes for CASTPEGRNTEAFF.

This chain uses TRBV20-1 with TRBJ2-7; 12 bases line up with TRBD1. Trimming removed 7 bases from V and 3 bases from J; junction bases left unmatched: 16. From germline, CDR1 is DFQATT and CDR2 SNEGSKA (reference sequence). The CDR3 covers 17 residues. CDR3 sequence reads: CSVIGGGQGAKVYEQYF. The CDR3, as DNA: TGCAGTGTTATAGGGGGGGGACAGGGGGCGAAGGTCTACGAGCAGTACTTC.

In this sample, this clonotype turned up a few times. CDR3 loop: CAWRHSPRTIGGGEQFF. The CDR3 DNA is TGTGCCTGGAGACACAGCCCCCGGACCATAGGGGGAGGTGAGCAGTTCTTC. The chain recombines TRBV30 with TRBJ2-1, with D perhaps matching TRBD1 or TRBD2 (6 bases each). CDR3 size: 17 residues. CDR1 is GTSNPN and CDR2 is SVGIG in the germline V gene (reference sequence). V shed 3 bases and J shed 9 bases, with 27 bases lying between them.

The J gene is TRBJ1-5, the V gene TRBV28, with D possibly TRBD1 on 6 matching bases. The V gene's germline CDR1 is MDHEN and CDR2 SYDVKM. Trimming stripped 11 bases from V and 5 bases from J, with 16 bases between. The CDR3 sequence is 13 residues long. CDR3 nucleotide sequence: TGTGCCGCAGCCAGGGGTCGGGATCAGCCCCAGCATTTT. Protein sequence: CAAARGRDQPQHF. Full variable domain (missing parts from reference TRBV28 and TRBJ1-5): DVKVTQSSRYLVKRTGEKVFLECVQDMDHENMFWYRQDPGLGLRLIYFSYDVKMKEKGDIPEGYSVSREKKERFSLILESASTNQTSMYLCAAARGRDQPQHFGDGTRLSIL.

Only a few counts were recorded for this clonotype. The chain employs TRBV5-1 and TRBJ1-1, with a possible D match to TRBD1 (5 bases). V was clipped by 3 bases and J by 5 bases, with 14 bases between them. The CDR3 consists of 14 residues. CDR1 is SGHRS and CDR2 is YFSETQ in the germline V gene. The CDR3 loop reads CASSSVGRSTEAFF. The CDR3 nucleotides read TGCGCCAGCAGCTCGGTGGGGCGCAGTACTGAAGCTTTCTTT.

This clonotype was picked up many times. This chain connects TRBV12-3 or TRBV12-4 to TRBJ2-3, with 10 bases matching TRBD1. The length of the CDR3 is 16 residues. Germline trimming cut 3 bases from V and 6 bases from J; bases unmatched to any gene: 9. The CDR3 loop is CASSFDRQGATDTQYF. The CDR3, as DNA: TGTGCCAGCAGTTTCGATAGACAGGGGGCAACGGATACGCAGTATTTT.

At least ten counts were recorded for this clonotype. The CDR3, as DNA: TGCAGCGCCAGGGGGCAAACTGAAGCTTTCTTT. It codes for CSARGQTEAFF. The genes are TRBV29-1 and TRBJ1-1, with 8 bases that match TRBD1. This CDR3 contains 11 residues. V trimming: 7 bases; J trimming: 5 bases; junction bases outside the gene matches: 3. Germline V gene sequence: CDR1 SQVTM, CDR2 ANQGSEA. The whole variable domain, remainder taken from reference TRBV29-1 and TRBJ1-1, is SAVISQKPSRDICQRGTSLTIQCQVDSQVTMMFWYRQQPGQSLTLIATANQGSEATYESGFVIDKFPISRPNLTFSTLTVSNMSPEDSSIYLCSARGQTEAFFGQGTRLTVV.

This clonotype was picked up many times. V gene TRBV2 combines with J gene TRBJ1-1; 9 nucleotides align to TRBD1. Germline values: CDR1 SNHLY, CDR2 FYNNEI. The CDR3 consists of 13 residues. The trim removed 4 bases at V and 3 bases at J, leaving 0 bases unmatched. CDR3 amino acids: CASSGQGDTEAFF. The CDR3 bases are TGTGCCAGCAGTGGACAGGGGGACACTGAAGCTTTCTTT.

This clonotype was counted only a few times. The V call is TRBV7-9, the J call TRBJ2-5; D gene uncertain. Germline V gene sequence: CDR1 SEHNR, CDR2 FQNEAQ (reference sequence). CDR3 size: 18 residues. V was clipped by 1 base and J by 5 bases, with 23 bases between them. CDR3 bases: TGTGCCAGCAGCTTAGGTTTTCAGGCCGGCGGTCTCGGGGAGACCCAGTACTTC. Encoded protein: CASSLGFQAGGLGETQYF.